The 20 T cell receptor beta chains given below trace back to one sample, sequenced in a study of blood T cell repertoires in COVID-19 (dated by TCRdb to 2018 to 2020). The library was made by the immunoSEQ multiplex PCR assay. TCRdb took this table from immuneACCESS and kept in-frame rearrangements with V and J called. Such tables lack part of the clones; where checked against another copy, unresolved V genes explain under half of the gap, and the rest is unexplained. In this sample the table shows approximately 250,000 clones, approximately 87% of which occur a single time. Of the sample, around 7.8% is held by the ten largest clones. Sample: peripheral blood. These receptors all come from a human donor in a cohort sampled during active COVID-19.

The rearrangement links TRBV20-1 to TRBJ1-2; weak D call: TRBD1 (5 bases). The CDR3 spans 11 residues. The V and J ends lost 1 base and 6 bases respectively, with 6 bases between them. Germline V gene data show CDR1 as DFQATT and CDR2 as SNEGSKA (reference sequence). In nucleotides, the CDR3 is TGCAGTGCTAGAGTAGGGGATGGCTACACCTTC. Its translation is CSARVGDGYTF.

The V gene is TRBV14, the J gene TRBJ1-1; 8 bases align to TRBD1. The CDR3 is 15 residues long. Germline loops: CDR1 SGHDN, CDR2 FVKESK. V trimming: 4 bases; J trimming: 4 bases; junction bases outside the gene matches: 8. CDR3 sequence reads: CASSLTGALGTEAFF. CDR3 bases: TGTGCCAGCAGCCTGACAGGGGCCCTCGGCACTGAAGCTTTCTTT.

The V call is TRBV10-3, the J call TRBJ1-1; no clear D. Trimming took off 0 bases at V and 5 bases at J, with 10 bases between the two ends. The V gene's germline CDR1 is ENHRY and CDR2 SYGVKD. The CDR3 runs 14 residues. DNA for the CDR3: TGTGCCATCAGTGAGTCAGAGGGTGTAACTGAAGCTTTCTTT. Protein product: CAISESEGVTEAFF.

Comments on this clone: The sample contains more than one DNA sequence encoding this CDR3. V is TRBV6-5 and J is TRBJ2-7; 7 nucleotides align to TRBD1. Germline V CDR1 and CDR2: MNHEY, SVGAGI. The CDR3 loop spans 13 amino acids. V dropped 6 bases and J dropped 1; count of bases not matched to a gene: 3. The CDR3 coding sequence is TGTGCCAGCAGAAGACAGGGTTCCTACGAGCAGTACTTC. It is translated as CASRRQGSYEQYF.

This sequence joins TRBV10-3 and TRBJ2-7; 8 nucleotides align to TRBD2. Germline V CDR1 and CDR2: ENHRY, SYGVKD. The CDR3 totals 14 residues. J gave up 7 bases and V 9 bases, and 14 bases lay outside the gene matches. The CDR3 loop reads CAIRAGAQTPEQYF. CDR3 nucleotides: TGTGCCATTCGAGCGGGAGCCCAGACTCCGGAGCAGTACTTC.

Here the CDR3 DNA reads TGTGCCAGCAGCCAGGGATTGGGACAGGGACAAGATACGCAGTATTTT. Protein sequence: CASSQGLGQGQDTQYF. This chain uses TRBV4-2 with TRBJ2-3, with 9 bases aligning to TRBD1. CDR1 and CDR2 from the germline V gene are LGHNA and YNFKEQ. V dropped 3 bases and J dropped 5; count of bases not matched to a gene: 9. CDR3 length equals 16 residues.

This chain uses TRBV6-5 with TRBJ2-7; 7 nucleotides line up with TRBD2. The CDR3 has 13 residues. CDR1 is MNHEY and CDR2 is SVGAGI in the germline V gene. Unmatched junction bases numbered 10, after V lost 11 bases and J lost 3 bases. The CDR3 DNA sequence: TGTGCCTCTGGTCGGGGGGAATACTACGAGCAGTACTTC. It yields the protein CASGRGEYYEQYF.

The chain carries TRBV7-8 and TRBJ2-3; 9 nucleotides align to TRBD2. Germline V lookup: CDR1 SGHVS, CDR2 FQNEAQ. The CDR3 is 15 amino acids. The ends lost 4 bases at V and 4 bases at J; junction bases unmatched: 6. CDR3 sequence (DNA): TGTGCCAGCAGCTCGAGCGGGAGGATGTCAGATACGCAGTATTTT. Translation: CASSSSGRMSDTQYF.

This rearrangement joins TRBV5-1 to TRBJ2-1; D not resolved. CDR3 length: 12 residues. With 0 bases removed from V and 6 bases from J, the gap between germline ends came to 4 bases. Germline CDR1 and CDR2: SGHRS and YFSETQ. The CDR3 nucleotides are TGCGCCAGCAGCTTGGCCAGCAATGAGCAGTTCTTC. Protein sequence: CASSLASNEQFF. The full variable domain, completed using reference TRBV5-1 and TRBJ2-1, is KAGVTQTPRYLIKTRGQQVTLSCSPISGHRSVSWYQQTPGQGLQFLFEYFSETQRNKGNFPGRFSGRQFSNSRSEMNVSTLELGDSALYLCASSLASNEQFFGPGTRLTVL.

The V gene is TRBV2, the J gene TRBJ2-1, with 9 bases fitting TRBD2. The CDR3 is made up of 15 amino acids. V lost 11 bases to trimming and J lost 6 bases; unmatched junction nucleotides: 14. The V gene's germline CDR1 is SNHLY and CDR2 FYNNEI. The CDR3 protein is CAVSLGTSWSNEQFF. DNA for the CDR3: TGTGCCGTCAGCTTGGGGACTAGCTGGAGCAATGAGCAGTTCTTC. Looking up the rest from reference TRBV2 and TRBJ2-1 gives the full variable domain: EPEVTQTPSHQVTQMGQEVILRCVPISNHLYFYWYRQILGQKVEFLVSFYNNEISEKSEIFDDQFSVERPDGSNFTLKIRSTKLEDSAMYFCAVSLGTSWSNEQFFGPGTRLTVL.

This chain joins TRBV27 and TRBJ2-7; 8 bases are a match to TRBD2. Germline CDR1 and CDR2: MNHEY and SMNVEV (reference sequence). The CDR3 is 16 amino acids. V lost 3 bases to trimming and J lost 9 bases; unmatched junction nucleotides: 16. Here the CDR3 DNA reads TGTGCCAGCAGTTTGAAAGAGCGGGAGACACACCCCGGGCAGTACTTC. It codes for CASSLKERETHPGQYF.

The chain recombines TRBV19 with TRBJ2-3, with 8 bases aligning to TRBD2. CDR3 size: 15 residues. Germline V gene sequence: CDR1 LNHDA, CDR2 SQIVND (reference sequence). Trimming at V came to 3 bases and at J to 4 bases, leaving 6 bases not matched to a gene. CDR3 sequence: CASSIGGGPSDTQYF. The CDR3 nucleotides read TGTGCCAGTAGTATCGGGGGGGGGCCCTCAGATACGCAGTATTTT.

This sequence joins TRBV5-1 and TRBJ2-7; 8 nucleotides align to TRBD1. The CDR3 is 15 amino acids. CDR1 SGHRS and CDR2 YFSETQ come from the germline V gene. The ends lost 4 bases at V and 0 bases at J; junction bases unmatched: 6. CDR3 in amino acids: CASSPRQGSSYEQYF. CDR3 nucleotides: TGCGCCAGCAGCCCCCGACAGGGGAGCTCCTACGAGCAGTACTTC.

V usage is TRBV19 and J usage is TRBJ2-1; 10 bases map to TRBD2. J lost 9 bases, V lost 3 bases, and 17 bases had no gene match. In germline, CDR1 is LNHDA, CDR2 SQIVND (reference sequence). This CDR3 region has 18 residues. The CDR3 DNA sequence: TGTGCCAGTAGTATTAGGGGGGGTAGCGGGAGGTTCCGCCTTGAGCAGTTCTTC. It codes for CASSIRGGSGRFRLEQFF.

This rearrangement joins TRBV7-6 to TRBJ2-2, with TRBD1 matching 9 bases. With V trimmed by 5 bases and J by 7 bases, 5 bases remained unmatched. This CDR3 is built from 14 residues. In germline, CDR1 is SGHVS, CDR2 FNYEAQ. The CDR3 region has the DNA TGTGCCAGCAGCCGGACAGGGGTTGGCGGGGAGCTGTTTTTT. This codes for CASSRTGVGGELFF.

The chain is built from TRBV6-5 and TRBJ2-7, with 7 bases fitting TRBD1. Trimming cost V 0 bases and J 2 bases; bases outside gene matches: 7. The CDR3 has 16 amino acids. Germline V lookup: CDR1 MNHEY, CDR2 SVGAGI. The CDR3 DNA reads as TGTGCCAGCAGTTACTCCAACAGGGGTATGACCTACGAGCAGTACTTC. Its translation is CASSYSNRGMTYEQYF.

The chain has TRBV27 and TRBJ1-1, with TRBD1 as a possible D gene (6 bases). Germline loops: CDR1 MNHEY, CDR2 SMNVEV (reference sequence). The CDR3 length is 14 residues. V was shortened by 7 bases and J by 1 base, with 13 bases between the two germline ends. This CDR3 is CASNRVGWNTEAFF. CDR3 nucleotide sequence: TGTGCCAGCAACAGGGTGGGGTGGAACACTGAAGCTTTCTTT.

For the CDR3, the DNA is TGTGCCAGTTTCAGTAGACACCCAAGCACTGAAGCTTTCTTT. Translation: CASFSRHPSTEAFF. V and J are TRBV19 and TRBJ1-1; D gene ambiguous. The ends were cut back, 8 bases at V and 4 bases at J, with 17 bases in the middle. In germline, CDR1 is LNHDA, CDR2 SQIVND (reference sequence). This CDR3 has 14 amino acids.

The gene calls are TRBV18 and TRBJ1-3, with 7 nucleotides matching TRBD1. V lost 5 bases to trimming and J lost 2 bases; unmatched junction nucleotides: 6. Per germline, CDR1 KGHSH and CDR2 LQKENI. There are 15 residues in the CDR3. For the CDR3, the DNA is TGTGCCAGCTCAGAGTCGGGGACAGCTGGAAACACCATATATTTT. Translation gives CASSESGTAGNTIYF.

This clone showed up just once. The genes are TRBV7-2 and TRBJ2-1, with 13 positions matching TRBD2. The CDR3 is 16 amino acids. In germline, CDR1 is SGHTA, CDR2 FQGNSA. V shed 3 bases and J 5 bases; nucleotides not matched to a gene: 4. CDR3 coding DNA: TGTGCCAGCAGCTTCCAAGGGACTAGCGGGAACAATGAGCAGTTCTTC. It codes for CASSFQGTSGNNEQFF.